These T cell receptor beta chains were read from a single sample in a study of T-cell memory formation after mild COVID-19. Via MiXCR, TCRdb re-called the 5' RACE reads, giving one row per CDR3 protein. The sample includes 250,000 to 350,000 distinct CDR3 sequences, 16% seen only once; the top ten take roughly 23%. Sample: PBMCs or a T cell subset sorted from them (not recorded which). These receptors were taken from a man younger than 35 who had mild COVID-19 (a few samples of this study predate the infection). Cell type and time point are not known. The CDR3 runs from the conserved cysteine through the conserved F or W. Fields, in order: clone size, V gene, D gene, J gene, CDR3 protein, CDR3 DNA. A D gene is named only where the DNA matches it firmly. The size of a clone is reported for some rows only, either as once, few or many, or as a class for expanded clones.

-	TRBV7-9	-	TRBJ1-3	CASRREGYSGNTIYF	TGTGCCAGCAGAAGAGAAGGGTACTCTGGAAACACCATATATTTT
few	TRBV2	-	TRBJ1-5	CASRRDTTNQPQHF	TGTGCCAGCAGGCGGGACACCACGAATCAGCCCCAGCATTTT
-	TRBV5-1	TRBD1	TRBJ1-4	CASSFDRVDEKLFF	TGCGCCAGCAGCTTTGACAGGGTGGACGAAAAACTGTTTTTT
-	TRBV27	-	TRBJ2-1	CASSKLPGEEQFF	TGTGCCAGCAGTAAACTCCCCGGGGAGGAGCAGTTCTTC
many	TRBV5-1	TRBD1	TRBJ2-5	CASSGGTGPEETQYF	TGCGCCAGCAGCGGAGGGACAGGCCCCGAAGAGACCCAGTACTTC
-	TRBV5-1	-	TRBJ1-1	CASSAGLHTEAFF	TGCGCCAGCAGCGCGGGACTCCACACTGAAGCTTTCTTT
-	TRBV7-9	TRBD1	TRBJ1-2	CASSSLRQGSFNYGYTF	TGTGCCAGCAGCTCCCTAAGACAGGGGTCCTTTAACTATGGCTACACCTTC
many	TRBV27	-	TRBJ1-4	CASSLGEATNEKLFF	TGTGCCAGCAGTTTAGGAGAAGCAACTAATGAAAAACTGTTTTTT
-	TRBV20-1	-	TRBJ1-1	CSARASAEAFF	TGCAGTGCGCGGGCGTCCGCTGAAGCTTTCTTT
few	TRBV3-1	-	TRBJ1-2	CASSQGGGYTF	TGTGCCAGCAGCCAAGGGGGTGGCTACACCTTC
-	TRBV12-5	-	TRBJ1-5	CASGLSTNQPQHF	TGTGCTAGTGGTTTGTCAACCAATCAGCCCCAGCATTTT
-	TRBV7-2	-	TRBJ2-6	CASSPADTRSGANVLTF	TGTGCCAGCAGCCCGGCCGACACCCGCTCTGGGGCCAACGTCCTGACTTTC
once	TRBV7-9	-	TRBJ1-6	CASSTFEGRGKSPLHF	TGTGCCAGCAGCACCTTTGAGGGGCGAGGTAAGTCACCCCTCCACTTT
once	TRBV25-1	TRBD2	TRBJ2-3	CASSDPLAGVGDTQYF	TGTGCCAGCAGTGACCCACTAGCGGGGGTGGGAGATACGCAGTATTTT
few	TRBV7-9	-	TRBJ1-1	CASSKEGGRAFF	TGTGCCAGCAGCAAAGAGGGGGGGCGAGCTTTCTTT
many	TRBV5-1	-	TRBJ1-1	CASSLAGRWTEAFF	TGCGCCAGCAGCTTGGCAGGGCGGTGGACTGAAGCTTTCTTT
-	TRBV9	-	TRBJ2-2	CASSVDLRGGELFF	TGTGCCAGCAGCGTAGACCTACGGGGCGGGGAGCTGTTTTTT
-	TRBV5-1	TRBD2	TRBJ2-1	CASHSGEVYNEQFF	TGCGCCAGCCATAGCGGGGAAGTCTACAATGAGCAGTTCTTC
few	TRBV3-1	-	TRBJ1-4	CASSPRDGATLGLFF	TGTGCCAGCAGCCCCCGGGACGGAGCAACTTTAGGGCTGTTTTTT
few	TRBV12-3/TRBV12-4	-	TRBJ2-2	CASSYGTSNTGELFF	TGTGCCAGCAGTTACGGGACATCGAACACCGGGGAGCTGTTTTTT
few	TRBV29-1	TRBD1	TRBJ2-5	CSVEPGDRAETQYF	TGCAGCGTTGAACCCGGAGACAGGGCCGAGACCCAGTACTTC
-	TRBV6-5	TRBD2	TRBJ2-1	CASRSGTRTGEQFF	TGTGCCAGCAGATCCGGGACTAGAACGGGTGAGCAGTTCTTC
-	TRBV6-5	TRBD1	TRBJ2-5	CASSYSWTGKETQYF	TGTGCCAGCAGTTACAGCTGGACAGGCAAAGAGACCCAGTACTTC
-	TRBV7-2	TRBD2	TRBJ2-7	CASRLAGGPEQYF	TGTGCCAGCAGACTAGCGGGGGGTCCCGAGCAGTACTTC
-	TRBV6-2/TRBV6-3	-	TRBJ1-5	CASRAGTGQPQHF	TGTGCCAGCAGAGCGGGAACGGGTCAGCCCCAGCATTTT
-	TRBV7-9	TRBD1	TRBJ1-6	CASRDRVDSPLHF	TGTGCCAGCCGGGACAGGGTTGATTCACCCCTCCACTTT
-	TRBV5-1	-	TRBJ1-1	CASSFLGGTEAFF	TGCGCCAGCAGCTTCTTGGGGGGTACTGAAGCTTTCTTT
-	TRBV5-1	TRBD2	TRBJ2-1	CASSFGTSPYNEQFF	TGCGCCAGCAGCTTTGGGACTAGCCCCTACAATGAGCAGTTCTTC
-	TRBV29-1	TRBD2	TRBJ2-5	CSVPGLAGGGETQYF	TGCAGCGTCCCCGGGCTAGCGGGGGGAGGAGAGACCCAGTACTTC
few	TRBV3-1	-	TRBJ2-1	CASSQETGINEQFF	TGTGCCAGCAGCCAAGAAACAGGTATCAATGAGCAGTTCTTC
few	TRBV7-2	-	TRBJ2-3	CASSPYWGDTQYF	TGTGCCAGCAGCCCCTACTGGGGAGATACGCAGTATTTT
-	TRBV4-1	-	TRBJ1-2	CASSYTAASFNYGYTF	TGCGCCAGCAGTTACACTGCAGCCTCTTTTAACTATGGCTACACCTTC
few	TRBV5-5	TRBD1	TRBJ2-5	CASSSIDRGQETQYF	TGTGCCAGCAGCTCGATAGACAGGGGGCAAGAGACCCAGTACTTC
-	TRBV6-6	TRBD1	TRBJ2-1	CASSAPGTVNNEQFF	TGTGCCAGCAGTGCTCCCGGGACAGTCAACAATGAGCAGTTCTTC
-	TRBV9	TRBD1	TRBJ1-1	CASSVGDRVTEAFF	TGTGCCAGCAGCGTAGGGGACAGGGTCACTGAAGCTTTCTTT
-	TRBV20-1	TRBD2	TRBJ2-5	CSAVGLAKRFQETQYF	TGCAGTGCCGTGGGACTAGCGAAACGATTTCAAGAGACCCAGTACTTC
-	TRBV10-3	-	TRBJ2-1	CAISAASSSYNEQFF	TGTGCCATCAGTGCGGCGTCTAGCTCCTACAATGAGCAGTTCTTC
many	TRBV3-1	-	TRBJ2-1	CASSHRGGYEQFF	TGTGCCAGCAGCCATAGGGGCGGATATGAGCAGTTCTTC
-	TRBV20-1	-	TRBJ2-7	CSARQEYEQYF	TGCAGTGCTAGACAGGAGTACGAGCAGTACTTC
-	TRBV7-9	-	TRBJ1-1	CASSLPILGDAFF	TGTGCCAGCAGCTTGCCGATTCTAGGGGACGCTTTCTTT
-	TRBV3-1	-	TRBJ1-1	CASSQEWGIEAFF	TGTGCCAGCAGCCAAGAGTGGGGTATAGAAGCTTTCTTT
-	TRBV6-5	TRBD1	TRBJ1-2	CASSPGTGGLNYGYTF	TGTGCCAGCAGCCCCGGGACAGGGGGCCTAAACTATGGCTACACCTTC
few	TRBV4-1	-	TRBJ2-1	CASSQGGKVYNEQFF	TGCGCCAGCAGCCAAGGGGGGAAGGTTTACAATGAGCAGTTCTTC